This T cell receptor (beta chain) was obtained from a study of blood T cell repertoires in COVID-19. Study as a whole: The origin of the acute and convalescent COVID-19 samples was the United States, Italy and Spain. Sample material is recorded as cDNA or gDNA derived from T cells, B-cell-depleted T cells, or PBMCs.

The germline V and J ends were trimmed by 0 bases and 3 bases, with 13 bases remaining between them. Germline values: CDR1 SGDLS, CDR2 YYNGEE. The CDR3 sequence is 16 residues long. In the original workflow: By means of reference gene primer amplification, nucleated cell counts were estimated. The protocol was immunoSEQ multiplex PCR, while the TCRdb copy is restricted to in-frame clones and leaves out a portion. That table furnishes V, J and clone size, whereas the DNA furnished D and trimming. The sample has 85,000 to 120,000 clones, roughly 86% seen once; the top ten hold 9.5% to 10%. The source of this sequence is a man aged 40-49 years with active or convalescent COVID-19. The chain carries TRBV9 and TRBJ1-3; weak D call: TRBD1 (6 bases). Sequenced material: peripheral blood. The CDR3 DNA sequence: TGTGCCAGCAGCGTAGAGTGGAGGACAGTTGGAAACACCATATATTTT. It codes for CASSVEWRTVGNTIYF.